Listed below are T cell receptor beta chains from one sample, sequenced in a study of blood T cell repertoires in COVID-19. Measured with immunoSEQ multiplex PCR; TCRdb has only the in-frame clones, and not every one. The table lists hundreds of thousands of clones, 83% of them singletons. The sequenced material came from peripheral blood. These receptors were collected from a woman between 35 and 50 years old with active or convalescent COVID-19. The CDR3 runs from the conserved cysteine through the conserved F or W. D genes are given only for firm matches.

TRBV4-2	TRBJ1-2	TRBD1	CASSQSGTGGEGYTF
TRBV20-1	TRBJ1-4	-	CSATDEKLFF
TRBV27	TRBJ2-2	-	CASSLSVPGELFF
TRBV30	TRBJ2-3	-	CAWSVETTGGNTQYF
TRBV2	TRBJ2-1	TRBD1	CASSGDRDHEQFF
TRBV27	TRBJ2-7	TRBD2	CASSSRTSGGAYYEQYF
TRBV25-1	TRBJ1-2	-	CASKYPGRGVGYTF
TRBV11-3	TRBJ2-5	-	CASSPSPLSGAQYF
TRBV30	TRBJ1-1	-	CAWRRTEAFF
TRBV15	TRBJ1-1	-	CATSKYTPNTEAFF
TRBV18	TRBJ2-1	TRBD2	CASSPSSGRISYNEQFF
TRBV27	TRBJ1-5	-	CASSLSLRGGLNQPQHF
TRBV29-1	TRBJ1-2	-	CSVESQGLYGYTF
TRBV2	TRBJ2-3	-	CASTGRGFPDTQYF
TRBV24-1	TRBJ2-1	TRBD2	CATSTSGAYNEQFF
TRBV24-1	TRBJ2-1	TRBD2	CATSDLRTSATLSYNEQFF
TRBV27	TRBJ2-7	-	CASRRVREFHEQYF
TRBV3-1/TRBV3-2	TRBJ1-2	TRBD1	CASSQDRNRGLRGYTF
TRBV19	TRBJ1-1	-	CASSISGTRNTEAFF
TRBV7-2	TRBJ1-4	-	CASSPSPATNEKLFF
TRBV24-1	TRBJ1-1	-	CATSPGGLEAFF
TRBV28	TRBJ1-2	TRBD1	CATSKGGDRVNYGYTF
TRBV6-5	TRBJ2-7	-	CASTGGSSYEQYF
TRBV6-5	TRBJ2-7	TRBD2	CASRETLAGTYEQYF
TRBV27	TRBJ2-3	TRBD2	CASSPYGRKTDTQYF
TRBV30	TRBJ1-1	TRBD1	CAWSVGDRDRNTEAFF
TRBV6-5	TRBJ2-7	TRBD1	CASSYLTGFYEQYF
TRBV3-1/TRBV3-2	TRBJ2-7	TRBD1	CASSPGTGAYEQYF
TRBV3-1/TRBV3-2	TRBJ1-1	TRBD1	CASSQAGTGNPGAFF
TRBV28	TRBJ2-5	TRBD2	CASSLSGSAETQYF
TRBV19	TRBJ1-1	-	CASSSGMNTEAFF
TRBV3-1/TRBV3-2	TRBJ1-2	-	CASSQDTGPNGYTF
TRBV9	TRBJ2-7	TRBD2	CASSVGTSGGLKDYEQYF
TRBV5-4	TRBJ2-7	-	CASSPPGAGEQYF
TRBV4-1	TRBJ2-1	TRBD2	CASSRLGTSRYNEQFF
TRBV6-4	TRBJ2-3	-	CASSREFSTDTQYF
TRBV5-4	TRBJ2-3	-	CASSPTRDKSDTQYF
TRBV5-8	TRBJ1-5	-	CASSFYRENQPQHF
TRBV6-2/TRBV6-3	TRBJ2-4	-	CASSYGGISIQYF
TRBV27	TRBJ1-2	TRBD1	CASRQGSRGYTF
TRBV9	TRBJ1-6	-	CASSGDTDYNSPLHF
TRBV20-1	TRBJ1-1	-	CSARDTGMNTEAFF
TRBV30	TRBJ1-2	-	CAWSVRSTDRGYTF
TRBV7-8	TRBJ2-4	-	CASSLGTLWLAKNIQYF
TRBV9	TRBJ1-5	TRBD1	CASSPGQIDQPQHF
TRBV5-1	TRBJ1-4	-	CASSPGDRRTEKLFF